The following is a TCR beta chain sequence with its context. The CDR3 runs to 13 residues. The V end was cut by 8 bases, the J end by 0 bases, with 5 bases between. The germline gives CDR1 MNHEY, CDR2 SVGAGI. The record originates from a study of control samples from healthy donors and cancer patients. The protocol was immunoSEQ multiplex PCR, while the TCRdb copy is restricted to in-frame clones and leaves out a portion. The table includes tens of thousands of clones, 65% to 85% detected once. The sequencing input was PBMCs. The TCR originated in an older man with lung cancer. The chain recombines TRBV6-5 with TRBJ1-6; no firm D call. CDR3 sequence: CASRNSYNSPLHF. Written as DNA, the CDR3 is TGTGCCAGCCGGAACTCCTATAATTCACCCCTCCACTTT.